The next 24 T cell receptor beta chains were all read from a single sample in a study of cytomegalovirus exposure and HLA in healthy donors. The protocol was immunoSEQ multiplex PCR, while the TCRdb copy is restricted to in-frame clones and leaves out a portion. The data contain 200,000 or so clones, roughly 84% of them singletons. Source material: PBMCs. The source of these receptors is a woman younger than 45 in good health and CMV-seropositive.

This clone was recorded only once. CDR3 sequence (DNA): TGTGCCTGCTTTGGACAGGGCCCCTACGAGCAGTACTTC. Protein: CACFGQGPYEQYF. The chain has TRBV30 and TRBJ2-7; 8 positions match TRBD1. In germline, CDR1 is GTSNPN, CDR2 SVGIG (reference sequence). This CDR3 spans 13 amino acids. V dropped 6 bases and J dropped 2; count of bases not matched to a gene: 6.

This sequence joins TRBV7-6 and TRBJ2-7; 11 bases line up with TRBD1. Germline trimming cut 5 bases from V and 7 bases from J; bases unmatched to any gene: 7. The CDR3 loop spans 14 amino acids. CDR1 SGHVS and CDR2 FNYEAQ come from the germline V gene. In nucleotides, the CDR3 is TGTGCCAGCAGCGGACAGGGGGCATCGGGTGAGCAGTACTTC. Its protein is CASSGQGASGEQYF.

V is TRBV6-6 and J is TRBJ2-1, with D perhaps matching TRBD1 (5 bases). V lost 5 bases, J lost 3 bases, and 8 bases lay in between. The CDR3 is 13 amino acids. Per germline, CDR1 MNHNY and CDR2 SVGAGI (reference sequence). The CDR3 sequence: CASSPTDYNEQFF. The CDR3 nucleotides read TGTGCCAGCAGTCCGACAGACTACAATGAGCAGTTCTTC.

V usage is TRBV19 and J usage is TRBJ1-2; the match to TRBD1 covers 11 bases. The germline CDR1 and CDR2 sequences are LNHDA and SQIVND (reference sequence). V lost 3 bases, J lost 4 bases, and 4 bases stayed unmatched. This CDR3 contains 15 residues. CDR3 protein: CASSMGQGVGYGYTF. Written as DNA, the CDR3 is TGTGCCAGTAGTATGGGACAGGGGGTCGGCTATGGCTACACCTTC.

The chain employs TRBV7-9 and TRBJ2-3; 10 nucleotides match TRBD2. CDR1 and CDR2 from the germline V gene are SEHNR and FQNEAQ (reference sequence). The CDR3 covers 15 residues. Trimming at V came to 5 bases and at J to 4 bases, leaving 6 bases not matched to a gene. This chain's CDR3 is CASSPLAGVADTQYF. The CDR3 DNA reads TGTGCCAGCAGCCCCCTAGCGGGAGTGGCAGATACGCAGTATTTT. The whole variable domain, filled in from reference TRBV7-9 and TRBJ2-3, reads DTGVSQNPRHKITKRGQNVTFRCDPISEHNRLYWYRQTLGQGPEFLTYFQNEAQLEKSRLLSDRFSAERPKGSFSTLEIQRTEQGDSAMYLCASSPLAGVADTQYFGPGTRLTVL.

The J gene is TRBJ1-1, the V gene TRBV5-4; D uncertain. V shed 0 bases and J shed 5 bases, with 11 bases lying between them. CDR3 length: 14 amino acids. CDR1 is SGHNT, CDR2 YYREEE, per germline (reference sequence). The CDR3 bases are TGTGCCAGCAGCTTGGATACTCCAGGAACTGAAGCTTTCTTT. Translating it yields CASSLDTPGTEAFF. Full variable domain (outside the CDR3, taken from reference TRBV5-4 and TRBJ1-1): ETGVTQSPTHLIKTRGQQVTLRCSSQSGHNTVSWYQQALGQGPQFIFQYYREEENGRGNFPPRFSGLQFPNYSSELNVNALELDDSALYLCASSLDTPGTEAFFGQGTRLTVV.

CDR3 protein: CASSQTTYVVAEAFF. CDR3 nucleotide sequence: TGTGCCAGCAGTCAAACGACATATGTTGTCGCTGAAGCTTTCTTT. This chain links TRBV27 with TRBJ1-1; D remains ambiguous. Germline CDR1 and CDR2: MNHEY and SMNVEV (reference sequence). This CDR3 spans 15 amino acids. Trimming stripped 5 bases from V and 6 bases from J, with 19 bases between.

This clone was recorded only once. J is TRBJ1-2 and V is TRBV25-1, with D unresolved. Trimming took 3 bases from V and 8 from J, leaving 10 bases between them. The CDR3 loop spans 12 amino acids. CDR1 MGHDK and CDR2 SYGVNS come from the germline V gene. The CDR3 region is CASSDLGEGYTF. The CDR3 DNA is TGTGCCAGCAGTGACCTGGGAGAGGGCTACACCTTC.

This rearrangement joins TRBV5-8 to TRBJ2-1; tentative D call: TRBD2 (5 bases). In germline, CDR1 is SGHTS, CDR2 YDEGEE. Trimming removed 4 bases from V and 0 bases from J, with 11 bases in between. The CDR3 sequence is 15 residues long. CDR3 DNA: TGTGCCAGCAGCCGGGGTGGCCCCTCCTACAATGAGCAGTTCTTC. Translation: CASSRGGPSYNEQFF.

The V gene is TRBV7-6, the J gene TRBJ2-1; the match to TRBD2 covers 8 bases. The V segment lost 1 base and the J segment 8 bases; nucleotides outside the gene matches: 7. Germline V gene data show CDR1 as SGHVS and CDR2 as FNYEAQ. The CDR3 has 15 amino acids. The CDR3 bases are TGTGCCAGCAGCTTAGAGGCAGCGGGAGTGTATGAGCAGTTCTTC. It translates to CASSLEAAGVYEQFF. Using reference TRBV7-6 and TRBJ2-1 for the parts outside the CDR3, the full variable domain is GAGVSQSPRYKVTKRGQDVALRCDPISGHVSLYWYRQALGQGPEFLTYFNYEAQQDKSGLPNDRFSAERPEGSISTLTIQRTEQRDSAMYRCASSLEAAGVYEQFFGPGTRLTVL.

The DNA of the CDR3 is TGTGCCAGCATACCCACCGGGACAGGGATCTCCTACGAGCAGTACTTC. Its protein is CASIPTGTGISYEQYF. The chain is built from TRBV2 and TRBJ2-7, with 9 positions matching TRBD1. V trimming: 7 bases; J trimming: 0 bases; junction bases outside the gene matches: 10. Germline V gene data show CDR1 as SNHLY and CDR2 as FYNNEI. The CDR3 totals 16 residues. Full variable domain (outside the CDR3, taken from reference TRBV2 and TRBJ2-7): EPEVTQTPSHQVTQMGQEVILRCVPISNHLYFYWYRQILGQKVEFLVSFYNNEISEKSEIFDDQFSVERPDGSNFTLKIRSTKLEDSAMYFCASIPTGTGISYEQYFGPGTRLTVT.

The gene calls are TRBV25-1 and TRBJ2-7; D is possibly TRBD1 (7 bases). Trimming removed 4 bases at V and 3 bases at J, with 13 bases between. This CDR3 comprises 14 residues. Germline V gene data show CDR1 as MGHDK and CDR2 as SYGVNS. The CDR3 DNA sequence: TGTGCCAGCAGTGGGCAGGGGGGCGTCTACGAGCAGTACTTC. Its translation: CASSGQGGVYEQYF.

The V and J genes are TRBV19 and TRBJ1-5, with a tentative D call TRBD1 (5 bases). The CDR3 has 13 residues. Germline V lookup: CDR1 LNHDA, CDR2 SQIVND (reference sequence). The V gene lost 9 bases and the J gene lost 6 bases, with 15 bases spanning the gap. As DNA, the CDR3 is TGTGCCAGCCGGCTGGGGGGTCGTCAGCCCCAGCATTTT. This gives the protein CASRLGGRQPQHF.

The rearrangement links TRBV6-5 to TRBJ1-5; TRBD1 is a possible D gene (6 bases). Germline assignment: CDR1 MNHEY and CDR2 SVGAGI. The CDR3 covers 15 residues. V was clipped by 3 bases and J by 7 bases, with 16 bases between them. In DNA form, the CDR3 reads TGTGCCAGCAGTTATACAGGGATAGGGGAACAGCCCCAGCATTTT. The encoded protein is CASSYTGIGEQPQHF.

The gene calls are TRBV18 and TRBJ1-2; D might be TRBD1 (5 bases). Germline V gives CDR1 KGHSH, CDR2 LQKENI. The CDR3 runs 15 residues. The V and J ends lost 2 bases and 2 bases respectively, with 12 bases between them. CDR3 DNA sequence: TGTGCCAGCTCACCAAGTCCAGGGCCGAACTATGGCTACACCTTC. This translates into CASSPSPGPNYGYTF.

The CDR3 coding sequence is TGTGCCAGCACCGTAACTAGCCGCCGCACAGATACGCAGTATTTT. It encodes CASTVTSRRTDTQYF. This sequence joins TRBV5-6 and TRBJ2-3; D might be TRBD2 (6 bases). CDR3 length: 15 amino acids. Germline V lookup: CDR1 SGHDT, CDR2 YYEEEE. The V and J ends lost 6 bases and 1 base respectively, with 15 bases between them.

In its sample, this clone was seen a few times. The CDR3 loop is CASTPEGIPGEQYF. In nucleotides, the CDR3 is TGTGCCAGTACCCCGGAGGGGATTCCGGGCGAGCAGTACTTC. V and J are TRBV19 and TRBJ2-7, with D perhaps matching TRBD2 (6 bases). The CDR3 sequence is 14 residues long. V lost 7 bases to trimming and J lost 6 bases, with 19 bases between them. CDR1 LNHDA and CDR2 SQIVND come from the germline V gene (reference sequence).

In this sample, this clone turned up once. CDR3 nucleotide sequence: TGTGCCAGCAGTAGGGGTCTGGCTGGGGCCAACGTCCTGACTTTC. Protein sequence: CASSRGLAGANVLTF. The genes are TRBV2 and TRBJ2-6; weak D call: TRBD1 (5 bases). Trimming left V 5 bases short and J 2 bases short, with 10 bases between. This CDR3 is 15 amino acids long. Looked up from germline, CDR1 is SNHLY and CDR2 is FYNNEI.

The chain recombines TRBV4-2 with TRBJ2-1; 8 bases line up with TRBD2. This CDR3 has 14 residues. V gave up 3 bases and J gave up 6 bases; unmatched junction bases: 4. The germline gives CDR1 LGHNA, CDR2 YNFKEQ. The CDR3 protein is CASSHRTSPNEQFF. As DNA, the CDR3 is TGTGCCAGCAGCCACCGGACTAGCCCCAATGAGCAGTTCTTC.

The rearrangement links TRBV7-2 to TRBJ2-2; 7 positions agree with TRBD1. The CDR3 is 16 residues long. V lost 1 base, J lost 4 bases, and 6 bases stayed unmatched. Germline CDR1 is SGHTA and CDR2 is FQGNSA. The CDR3 spells CASSLVTGVGTGELFF. The DNA for the CDR3 is TGTGCCAGCAGCTTAGTCACAGGGGTAGGCACCGGGGAGCTGTTTTTT. Full variable domain (remainder filled in from reference TRBV7-2 and TRBJ2-2): GAGVSQSPSNKVTEKGKDVELRCDPISGHTALYWYRQSLGQGLEFLIYFQGNSAPDKSGLPSDRFSAERTGGSVSTLTIQRTQQEDSAVYLCASSLVTGVGTGELFFGEGSRLTVL.

In its sample, this clone was seen once. Germline and junction disagree at one end, which may indicate a read error. This rearrangement joins TRBV7-7 to TRBJ2-1, with a possible D match to TRBD2 (5 bases). This CDR3 comprises 13 residues. Germline CDR1 SSHAT, CDR2 FNYEAQ (reference sequence). The CDR3 is CASSNGGGNEQFF. CDR3 DNA: TGTGCTAGCAGCAACGGAGGAGGCAATGAGCAGTTCTTC.

The chain combines TRBV5-1 with TRBJ2-1; 9 bases match TRBD1. Germline V gene sequence: CDR1 SGHRS, CDR2 YFSETQ. Unmatched junction bases numbered 4, after V lost 4 bases and J lost 2 bases. The CDR3 spans 15 residues. The CDR3, as DNA: TGCGCCAGCAGCGGTGACAGGGGGACCTACAATGAGCAGTTCTTC. This translates into CASSGDRGTYNEQFF.

The chain couples TRBV2 to TRBJ2-2; TRBD1 matches at 8 bases. Trimming at V came to 10 bases and at J to 5 bases, leaving 6 bases not matched to a gene. This CDR3 is built from 13 residues. Germline values: CDR1 SNHLY, CDR2 FYNNEI. The CDR3 DNA follows: TGTGCCAACTCAAGACAGGGGACCGGGGAGCTGTTTTTT. Protein product: CANSRQGTGELFF.

In the case of this clone: Germline is not matched at one junction end, which may reflect a read error. The CDR3 is CASSGMGLATYEQYF. DNA of the CDR3: TGCGCCAGCAGCGGAATGGGACTAGCGACCTACGAGCAGTACTTC. This chain joins TRBV6-1 and TRBJ2-7; 10 bases align to TRBD2. The CDR3 is 15 residues long. Germline CDR1 and CDR2: MNHNS and SASEGT.